The clone carrying this T cell receptor (beta chain) was seen only a few times. Its specificity is not known. V lost 2 bases and J 1 base, leaving 9 bases between the germline ends. Germline lookup yields CDR1 LNHDA and CDR2 SQIVND (reference sequence). This CDR3 region has 14 residues. The data originate from a study of T cell repertoires in cytomegalovirus infection. General study findings and limits: In two of eight donors, the top clonotype was HLA-C-restricted CMV-specific.

Via MiXCR, TCRdb re-called the reads, giving one row per CDR3 protein. The sample consists of approximately 470,000 distinct CDR3 sequences, about 42% of them appearing once. The source was cultured PBMCs, collected from culture after CMV antigen stimulation. The rearrangement uses TRBV19 and TRBJ2-7; D tentatively fits TRBD1 or TRBD2 (5 bases each). The TCR was taken from a human donor in good health (CMV status not recorded). Some clones in this sample may be carry-over from other donors' samples. The CDR3 nucleotides read TGTGCCAGTAGTATAAGGGGAGATTCCTACGAGCAGTACTTC. It translates to CASSIRGDSYEQYF.